This is a list of T cell receptor beta chains from one sample in a study of monozygotic twins with inflammatory bowel disease. Reprocessing the 5' RACE reads, TCRdb reports a single entry for every CDR3 protein and omits DNA. The sample table sets out 150,000 to 200,000 distinct CDR3 sequences. What was sequenced was blood. These receptor sequences come from a human donor with ulcerative colitis or Crohn's disease, or a healthy co-twin of an affected twin (not recorded which). CDR3s include the opening cysteine and the closing phenylalanine or tryptophan.

length: 17
V: TRBV6-1
J: TRBJ2-1
CDR3: CASSHTGRGNTYNEQFF

length: 16
V: TRBV18
J: TRBJ2-1
CDR3: CASSSGLAGSYNEQFF

length: 17
V: TRBV12-3/TRBV12-4
J: TRBJ1-3
CDR3: CASSFLISGGFGNTIYF

length: 16
V: TRBV30
J: TRBJ2-7
CDR3: CAWSAYRTGSSYEQYF

length: 14
V: TRBV5-1
J: TRBJ2-5
CDR3: CASSKGTAQETQYF

length: 16
V: TRBV4-2
J: TRBJ1-2
CDR3: CASSQELTGGAYGYTF

length: 18
V: TRBV5-1
J: TRBJ2-7
CDR3: CASSLRLAGAEGSYEQYF

length: 14
V: TRBV27
J: TRBJ1-2
CDR3: CASSLSPANYGYTF

length: 13
V: TRBV5-1
J: TRBJ1-2
CDR3: CASRVGQDYGYTF

length: 17
V: TRBV11-2
J: TRBJ1-1
CDR3: CASSLVGGVSTSTEAFF

length: 16
V: TRBV12-3/TRBV12-4
J: TRBJ2-1
CDR3: CASSPEGLSSYNEQFF

length: 13
V: TRBV19
J: TRBJ2-2
CDR3: CASTDWGVGELFF

length: 19
V: TRBV5-1
J: TRBJ2-7
CDR3: CASSLVGVGEGYEAYEQYF

length: 16
V: TRBV7-9
J: TRBJ2-7
CDR3: CASSLALAGERYEQYF

length: 16
V: TRBV12-5
J: TRBJ2-5
CDR3: CASGSGLAGGVETQYF

length: 14
V: TRBV9
J: TRBJ1-1
CDR3: CASSVGTGETEAFF

length: 15
V: TRBV14
J: TRBJ2-1
CDR3: CASSQDSVLYNEQFF

length: 18
V: TRBV5-1
J: TRBJ2-1
CDR3: CASSLGMSAGSSYNEQFF

length: 13
V: TRBV5-1
J: TRBJ1-1
CDR3: CASSLAGGSEAFF

length: 15
V: TRBV7-2
J: TRBJ2-4
CDR3: CASSPGAPAEVIQYF

length: 19
V: TRBV9
J: TRBJ2-7
CDR3: CASSVERRTGPTLSYEQYF

length: 13
V: TRBV12-3/TRBV12-4
J: TRBJ2-7
CDR3: CASSPQGVYEQYF

length: 16
V: TRBV7-9
J: TRBJ2-7
CDR3: CASSSPRTGYRYEQYF

length: 13
V: TRBV18
J: TRBJ1-4
CDR3: CASSASSGEKLFF

length: 12
V: TRBV3-1
J: TRBJ2-5
CDR3: CASSPQVETQYF

length: 15
V: TRBV5-1
J: TRBJ2-1
CDR3: CASSPEGTLYNEQFF

length: 13
V: TRBV6-5
J: TRBJ1-2
CDR3: CASSYSGLYGYTF

length: 12
V: TRBV29-1
J: TRBJ2-7
CDR3: CSATGVTYEQYF

length: 12
V: TRBV11-3
J: TRBJ2-1
CDR3: CASSLTVDGQFF

length: 13
V: TRBV10-3
J: TRBJ2-5
CDR3: CANRGERRETQYF

length: 12
V: TRBV20-1
J: TRBJ2-3
CDR3: CSAGGRGDTQYF

length: 13
V: TRBV7-2
J: TRBJ1-5
CDR3: CASSPRSNQPQHF

length: 15
V: TRBV5-1
J: TRBJ2-1
CDR3: CASSLQGPEANEQFF

length: 15
V: TRBV2
J: TRBJ2-5
CDR3: CASSDGLAGDETQYF

length: 15
V: TRBV20-1
J: TRBJ1-5
CDR3: CSAREARGGNQPQHF

length: 14
V: TRBV30
J: TRBJ2-3
CDR3: CAWTAGDSTDTQYF

length: 13
V: TRBV9
J: TRBJ1-2
CDR3: CASSIDRNYGYTF

length: 17
V: TRBV20-1
J: TRBJ1-5
CDR3: CSAPRDRGFRRNQPQHF

length: 15
V: TRBV6-1
J: TRBJ2-1
CDR3: CASSPSGLVNNEQFF

length: 14
V: TRBV6-1
J: TRBJ1-5
CDR3: CASTLTGNYQPQHF

length: 15
V: TRBV15
J: TRBJ1-2
CDR3: CATSRARGDHYGYTF

length: 16
V: TRBV10-3
J: TRBJ2-2
CDR3: CANSVTGGPNTGELFF

length: 16
V: TRBV24-1
J: TRBJ2-1
CDR3: CATSDPGLAGYNEQFF

length: 12
V: TRBV20-1
J: TRBJ1-1
CDR3: CSAVTGNTEAFF

length: 19
V: TRBV4-1
J: TRBJ2-3
CDR3: CASSQMDRLDARSTDTQYF

length: 13
V: TRBV7-2
J: TRBJ2-4
CDR3: CASSLVGSDIQYF

length: 15
V: TRBV5-1
J: TRBJ2-7
CDR3: CASSLGGTPGYEQYF

length: 14
V: TRBV20-1
J: TRBJ2-7
CDR3: CSAGYGTSSYEQYF

length: 13
V: TRBV10-3
J: TRBJ1-5
CDR3: CAIGGGGNQPQHF

length: 14
V: TRBV5-1
J: TRBJ2-3
CDR3: CASSLFLSTDTQYF

length: 13
V: TRBV7-2
J: TRBJ1-5
CDR3: CASSFGQGQPQHF

length: 13
V: TRBV10-2
J: TRBJ1-1
CDR3: CASSGEDWAEAFF

length: 18
V: TRBV5-5
J: TRBJ2-7
CDR3: CASSLAIFPDRADYEQYF

length: 17
V: TRBV20-1
J: TRBJ2-5
CDR3: CSARGGTSGGATETQYF

length: 18
V: TRBV10-3
J: TRBJ2-2
CDR3: CAISESTSERGYAGELFF

length: 13
V: TRBV7-2
J: TRBJ2-7
CDR3: CASSLVSYYEQYF

length: 16
V: TRBV5-5
J: TRBJ2-7
CDR3: CASSLNRDSVTYEQYF

length: 11
V: TRBV7-8
J: TRBJ2-3
CDR3: CASSWQDTQYF